The T cell receptor beta chain under discussion was sequenced for a study of shared clonotypes between healthy human individuals. This clone was found once. The antigen is unknown. The length of the CDR3 is 16 residues. Germline CDR1 SGHTA, CDR2 FQGNSA. J was trimmed by 4 bases and V by 5 bases; bases with no gene match: 11. The study, taken as a whole, reports: Shared clonotypes across all four donors exceeded non-shared ones in generation probability.

The test was conducted at deep level. Using immunoSEQ multiplex PCR, the repertoire was profiled, and TCRdb retains in-frame clones only, with some absent. The sample contains hundreds of thousands of clones, approximately 79% of which appear only once. Sequenced: memory CD4+ T cells sorted from blood. The subset here: CD45RA-negative fraction. The chain carries TRBV7-2 and TRBJ2-1, with 7 bases lining up with TRBD2. The receptor was isolated from a woman aged 30 to 39 in good health. Here the CDR3 DNA reads TGTGCCAGCAGCCCGGGGGGAACAGTACTATACAATGAGCAGTTCTTC. It is translated as CASSPGGTVLYNEQFF.